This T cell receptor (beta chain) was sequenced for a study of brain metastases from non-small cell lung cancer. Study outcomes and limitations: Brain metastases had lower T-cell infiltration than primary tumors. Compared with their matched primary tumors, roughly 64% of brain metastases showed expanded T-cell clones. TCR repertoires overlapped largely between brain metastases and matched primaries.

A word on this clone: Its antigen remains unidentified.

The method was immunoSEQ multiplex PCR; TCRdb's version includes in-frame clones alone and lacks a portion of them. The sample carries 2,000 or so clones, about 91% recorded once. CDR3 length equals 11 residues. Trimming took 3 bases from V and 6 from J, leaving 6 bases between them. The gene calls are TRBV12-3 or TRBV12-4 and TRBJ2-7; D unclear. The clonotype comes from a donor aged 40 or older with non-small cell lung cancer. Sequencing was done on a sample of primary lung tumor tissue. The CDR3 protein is CASSFRAEQYF. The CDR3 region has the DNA TGTGCCAGCAGTTTCAGAGCCGAGCAGTACTTC.